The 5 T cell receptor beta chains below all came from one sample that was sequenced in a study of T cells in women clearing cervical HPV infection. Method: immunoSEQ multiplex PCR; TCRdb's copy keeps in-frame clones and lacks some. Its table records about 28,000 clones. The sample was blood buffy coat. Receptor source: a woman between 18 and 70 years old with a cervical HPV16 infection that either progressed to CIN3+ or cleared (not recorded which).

The CDR3 reads CASSPGLAGERDTQYF. The sequenced CDR3 bases are TGTGCCAGTAGTCCAGGACTAGCGGGAGAACGAGATACG. The chain employs TRBV19 and TRBJ2-3, with TRBD2 matching over 13 bases. The observed sequence ends 3 residues before the CDR3 terminus, with the missing tail filled in from the germline J gene. The CDR3 consists of 16 residues. The V segment lost 5 bases and the J segment 5 bases; nucleotides outside the gene matches: 7. CDR1 is LNHDA, CDR2 SQIVND, per germline (reference sequence). The whole variable domain, filled in from reference TRBV19 and TRBJ2-3, reads DGGITQSPKYLFRKEGQNVTLSCEQNLNHDAMYWYRQDPGQGLRLIYYSQIVNDFQKGDIAEGYSVSREKKESFPLTVTSAQKNPTAFYLCASSPGLAGERDTQYFGPGTRLTVL.

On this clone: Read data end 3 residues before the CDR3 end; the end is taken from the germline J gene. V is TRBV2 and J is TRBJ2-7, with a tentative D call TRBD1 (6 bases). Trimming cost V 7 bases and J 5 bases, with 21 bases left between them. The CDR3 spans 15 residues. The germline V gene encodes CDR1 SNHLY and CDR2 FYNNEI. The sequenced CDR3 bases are TGTGCCAGCACCCCAGACAGGCTGCTCAGGAACGAG. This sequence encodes CASTPDRLLRNE. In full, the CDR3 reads CASTPDRLLRNEQYF.

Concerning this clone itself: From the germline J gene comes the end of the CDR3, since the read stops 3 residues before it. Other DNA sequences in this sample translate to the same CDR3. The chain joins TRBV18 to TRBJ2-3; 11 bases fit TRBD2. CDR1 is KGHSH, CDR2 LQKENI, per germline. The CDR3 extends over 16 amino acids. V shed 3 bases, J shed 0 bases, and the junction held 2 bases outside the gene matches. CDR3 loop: CASSPRLAGSTDTQYF. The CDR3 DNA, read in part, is TGTGCCAGCTCACCCCGACTAGCGGGGAGCACAGATACG.

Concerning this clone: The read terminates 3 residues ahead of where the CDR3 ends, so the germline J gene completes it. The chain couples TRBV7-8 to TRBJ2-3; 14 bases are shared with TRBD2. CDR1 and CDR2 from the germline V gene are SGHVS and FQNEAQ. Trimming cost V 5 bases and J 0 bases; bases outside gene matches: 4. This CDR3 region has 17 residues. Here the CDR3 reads CASSARLAGGSTDTQYF. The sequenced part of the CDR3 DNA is TGTGCCAGCAGCGCCCGACTAGCGGGGGGGAGCACAGATACG.

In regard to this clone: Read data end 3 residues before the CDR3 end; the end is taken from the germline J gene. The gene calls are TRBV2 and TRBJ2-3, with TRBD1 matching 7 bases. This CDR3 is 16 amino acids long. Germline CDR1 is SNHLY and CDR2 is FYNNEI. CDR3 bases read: TGTGCCAGCAATAGTCACGGGACAGAGAAATTTGAGACG. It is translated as CASNSHGTEKFET. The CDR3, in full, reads CASNSHGTEKFETQYF.